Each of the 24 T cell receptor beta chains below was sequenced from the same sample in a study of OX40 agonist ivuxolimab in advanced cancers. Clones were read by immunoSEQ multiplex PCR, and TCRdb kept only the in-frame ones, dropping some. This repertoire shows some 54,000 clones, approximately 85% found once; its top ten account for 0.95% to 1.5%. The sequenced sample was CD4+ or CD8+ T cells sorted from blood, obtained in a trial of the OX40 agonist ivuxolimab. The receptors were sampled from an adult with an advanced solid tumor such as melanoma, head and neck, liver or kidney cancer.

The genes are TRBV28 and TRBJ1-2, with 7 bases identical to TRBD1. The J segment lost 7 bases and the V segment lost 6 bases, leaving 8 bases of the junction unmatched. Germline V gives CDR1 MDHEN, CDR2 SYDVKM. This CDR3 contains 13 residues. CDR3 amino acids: CASRRDSGSGYTF. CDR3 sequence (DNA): TGTGCCAGCAGGAGGGACAGCGGATCTGGCTACACCTTC.

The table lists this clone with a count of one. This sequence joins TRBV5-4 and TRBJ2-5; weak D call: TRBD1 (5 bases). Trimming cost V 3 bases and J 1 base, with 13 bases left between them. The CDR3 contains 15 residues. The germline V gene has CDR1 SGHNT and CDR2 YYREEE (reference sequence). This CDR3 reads CASSSRQTLQETQYF. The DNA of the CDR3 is TGTGCCAGCAGCTCACGACAGACCCTCCAAGAGACCCAGTACTTC.

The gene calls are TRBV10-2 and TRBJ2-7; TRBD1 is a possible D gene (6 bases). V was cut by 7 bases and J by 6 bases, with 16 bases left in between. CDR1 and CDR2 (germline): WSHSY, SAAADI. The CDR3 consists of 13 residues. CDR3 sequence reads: CASMDRTVPEQYF. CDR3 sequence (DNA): TGCGCCAGCATGGACAGAACCGTTCCCGAGCAGTACTTC.

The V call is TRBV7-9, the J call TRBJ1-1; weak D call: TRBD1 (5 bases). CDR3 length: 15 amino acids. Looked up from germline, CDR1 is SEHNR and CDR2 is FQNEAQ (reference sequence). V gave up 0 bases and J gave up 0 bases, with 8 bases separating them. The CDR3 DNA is TGTGCCAGCAGCTTAGCAGGGGCAATGAACACTGAAGCTTTCTTT. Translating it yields CASSLAGAMNTEAFF.

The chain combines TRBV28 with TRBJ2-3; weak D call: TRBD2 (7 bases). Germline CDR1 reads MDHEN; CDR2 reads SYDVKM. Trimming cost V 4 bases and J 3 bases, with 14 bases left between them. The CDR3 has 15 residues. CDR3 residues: CASSSPGGATDTQYF. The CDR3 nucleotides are TGTGCCAGCAGTTCTCCGGGGGGCGCAACAGATACGCAGTATTTT.

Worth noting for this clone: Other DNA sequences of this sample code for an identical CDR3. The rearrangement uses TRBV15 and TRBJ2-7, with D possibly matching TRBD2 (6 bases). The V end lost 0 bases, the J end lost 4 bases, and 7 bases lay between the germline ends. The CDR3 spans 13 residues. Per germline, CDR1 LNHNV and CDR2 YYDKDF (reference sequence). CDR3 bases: TGTGCCACCAGCAGAGATCGGGGGTACGAGCAGTACTTC. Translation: CATSRDRGYEQYF.

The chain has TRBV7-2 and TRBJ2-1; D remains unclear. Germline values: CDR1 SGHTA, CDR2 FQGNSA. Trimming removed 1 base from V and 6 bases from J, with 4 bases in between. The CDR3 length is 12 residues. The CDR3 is CASSLVGNEQFF. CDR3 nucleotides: TGTGCCAGCAGCTTAGTCGGCAATGAGCAGTTCTTC. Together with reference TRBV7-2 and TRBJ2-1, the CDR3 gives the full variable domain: GAGVSQSPSNKVTEKGKDVELRCDPISGHTALYWYRQSLGQGLEFLIYFQGNSAPDKSGLPSDRFSAERTGGSVSTLTIQRTQQEDSAVYLCASSLVGNEQFFGPGTRLTVL.

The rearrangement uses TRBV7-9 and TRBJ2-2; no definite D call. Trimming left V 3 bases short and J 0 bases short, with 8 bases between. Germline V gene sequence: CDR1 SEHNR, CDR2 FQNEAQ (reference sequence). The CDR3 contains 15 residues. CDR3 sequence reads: CASSFAVANTGELFF. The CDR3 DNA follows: TGTGCCAGCAGCTTCGCAGTCGCGAACACCGGGGAGCTGTTTTTT. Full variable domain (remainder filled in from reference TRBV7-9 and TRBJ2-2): DTGVSQNPRHKITKRGQNVTFRCDPISEHNRLYWYRQTLGQGPEFLTYFQNEAQLEKSRLLSDRFSAERPKGSFSTLEIQRTEQGDSAMYLCASSFAVANTGELFFGEGSRLTVL.

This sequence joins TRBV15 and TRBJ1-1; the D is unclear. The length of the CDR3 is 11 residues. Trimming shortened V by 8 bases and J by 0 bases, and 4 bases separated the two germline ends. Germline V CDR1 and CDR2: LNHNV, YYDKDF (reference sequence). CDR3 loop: CATSMNTEAFF. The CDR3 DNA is TGTGCCACCTCCATGAACACTGAAGCTTTCTTT.

The CDR3 here is CASSSPGQGTWEQYF. The CDR3 DNA reads as TGTGCCAGCAGTTCACCGGGACAGGGGACGTGGGAGCAGTACTTC. The genes are TRBV28 and TRBJ2-7; TRBD1 aligns across 10 bases. The CDR3 runs 15 residues. Germline V lookup: CDR1 MDHEN, CDR2 SYDVKM. J lost 7 bases, V lost 4 bases, and 10 bases had no gene match.

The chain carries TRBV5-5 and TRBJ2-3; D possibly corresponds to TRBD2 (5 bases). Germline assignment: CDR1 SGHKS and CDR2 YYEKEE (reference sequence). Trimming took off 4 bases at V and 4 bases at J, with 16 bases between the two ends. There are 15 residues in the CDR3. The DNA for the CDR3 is TGTGCCAGCAGCCCCACCTGGGCGGAGGCAGATACGCAGTATTTT. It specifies CASSPTWAEADTQYF. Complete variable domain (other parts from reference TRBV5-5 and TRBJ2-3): DAGVTQSPTHLIKTRGQQVTLRCSPISGHKSVSWYQQVLGQGPQFIFQYYEKEERGRGNFPDRFSARQFPNYSSELNVNALLLGDSALYLCASSPTWAEADTQYFGPGTRLTVL.

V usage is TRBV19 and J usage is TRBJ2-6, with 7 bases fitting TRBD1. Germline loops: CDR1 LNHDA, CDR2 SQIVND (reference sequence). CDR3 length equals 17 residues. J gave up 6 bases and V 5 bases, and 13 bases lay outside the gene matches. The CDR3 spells CASSPSMDRQEANVLTF. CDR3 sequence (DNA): TGTGCCAGTAGTCCCTCCATGGACAGGCAGGAGGCCAACGTCCTGACTTTC.

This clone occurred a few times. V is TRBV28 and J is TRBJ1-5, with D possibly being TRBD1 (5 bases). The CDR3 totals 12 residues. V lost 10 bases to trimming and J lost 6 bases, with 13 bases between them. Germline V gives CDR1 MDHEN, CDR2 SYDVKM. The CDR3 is CAIATGPQPQHF. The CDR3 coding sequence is TGTGCCATCGCTACGGGGCCTCAGCCCCAGCATTTT.

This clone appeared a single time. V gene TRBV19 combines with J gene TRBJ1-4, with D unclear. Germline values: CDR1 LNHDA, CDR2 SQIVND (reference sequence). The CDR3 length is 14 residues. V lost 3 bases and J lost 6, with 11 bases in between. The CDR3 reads CASSIPLTDEKLFF. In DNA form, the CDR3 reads TGTGCCAGTAGTATCCCCTTGACCGATGAAAAACTGTTTTTT.

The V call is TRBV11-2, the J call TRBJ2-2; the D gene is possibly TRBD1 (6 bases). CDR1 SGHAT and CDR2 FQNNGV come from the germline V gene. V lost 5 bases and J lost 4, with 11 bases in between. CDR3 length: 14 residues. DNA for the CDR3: TGTGCCAGCAGCCTAACCAGGGGCACCGGGGAGCTGTTTTTT. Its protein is CASSLTRGTGELFF.

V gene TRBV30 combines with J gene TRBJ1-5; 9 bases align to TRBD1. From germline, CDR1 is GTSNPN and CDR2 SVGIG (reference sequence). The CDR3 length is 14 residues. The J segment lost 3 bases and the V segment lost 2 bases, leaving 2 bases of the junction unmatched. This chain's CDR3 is CAWSRDRDNQPQHF. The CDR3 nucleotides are TGTGCCTGGAGTCGGGACAGGGACAATCAGCCCCAGCATTTT.

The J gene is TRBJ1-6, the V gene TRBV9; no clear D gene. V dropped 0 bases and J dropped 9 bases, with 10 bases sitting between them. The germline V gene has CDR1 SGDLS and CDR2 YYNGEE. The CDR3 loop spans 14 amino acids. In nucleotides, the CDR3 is TGTGCCAGCAGCGTAGGATCCGGAGGTTCACCCCTCCACTTT. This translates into CASSVGSGGSPLHF.

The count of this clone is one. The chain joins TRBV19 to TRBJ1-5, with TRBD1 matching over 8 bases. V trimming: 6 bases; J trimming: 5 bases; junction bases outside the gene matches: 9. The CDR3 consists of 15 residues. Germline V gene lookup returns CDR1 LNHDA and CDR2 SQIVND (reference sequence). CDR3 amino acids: CASRKGTGGYQPQHF. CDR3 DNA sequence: TGTGCCAGTAGAAAGGGGACAGGAGGGTATCAGCCCCAGCATTTT.

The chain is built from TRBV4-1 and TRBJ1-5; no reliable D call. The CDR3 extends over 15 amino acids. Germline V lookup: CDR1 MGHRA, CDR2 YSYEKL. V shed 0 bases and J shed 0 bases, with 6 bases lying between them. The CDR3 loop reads CASSQDQNSNQPQHF. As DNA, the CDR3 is TGCGCCAGCAGCCAAGATCAGAATAGCAATCAGCCCCAGCATTTT.

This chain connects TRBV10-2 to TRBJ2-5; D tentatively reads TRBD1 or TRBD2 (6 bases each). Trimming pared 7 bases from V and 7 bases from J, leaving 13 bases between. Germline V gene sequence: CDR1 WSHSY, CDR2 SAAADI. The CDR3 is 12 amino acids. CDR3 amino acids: CASTGARGTQYF. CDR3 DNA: TGCGCCAGCACGGGGGCCCGAGGGACCCAGTACTTC.

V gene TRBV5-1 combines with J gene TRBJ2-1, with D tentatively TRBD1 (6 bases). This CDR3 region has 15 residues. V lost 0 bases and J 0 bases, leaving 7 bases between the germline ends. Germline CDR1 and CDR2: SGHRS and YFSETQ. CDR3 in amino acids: CASSLGTVSYNEQFF. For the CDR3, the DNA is TGCGCCAGCAGCTTGGGGACAGTCTCCTACAATGAGCAGTTCTTC.

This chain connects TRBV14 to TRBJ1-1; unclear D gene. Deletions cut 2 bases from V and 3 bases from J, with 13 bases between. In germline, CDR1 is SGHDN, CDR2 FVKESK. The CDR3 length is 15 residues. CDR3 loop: CASSQLLEAYTEAFF. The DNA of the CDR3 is TGTGCCAGCAGCCAACTTCTTGAGGCCTACACTGAAGCTTTCTTT.

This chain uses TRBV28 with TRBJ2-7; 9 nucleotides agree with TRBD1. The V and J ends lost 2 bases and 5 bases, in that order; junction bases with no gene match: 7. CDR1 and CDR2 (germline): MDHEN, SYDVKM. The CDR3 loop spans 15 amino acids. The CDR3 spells CASSLPGTGRNEQYF. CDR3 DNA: TGTGCCAGCAGTTTACCCGGGACAGGGAGGAACGAGCAGTACTTC.

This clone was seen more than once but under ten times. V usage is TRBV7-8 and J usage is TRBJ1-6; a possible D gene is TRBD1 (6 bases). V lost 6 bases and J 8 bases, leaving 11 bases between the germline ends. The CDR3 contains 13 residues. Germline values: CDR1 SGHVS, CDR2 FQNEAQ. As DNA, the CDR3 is TGTGCCAGCAGACGACAGGAACATTCACCCCTCCACTTT. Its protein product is CASRRQEHSPLHF.